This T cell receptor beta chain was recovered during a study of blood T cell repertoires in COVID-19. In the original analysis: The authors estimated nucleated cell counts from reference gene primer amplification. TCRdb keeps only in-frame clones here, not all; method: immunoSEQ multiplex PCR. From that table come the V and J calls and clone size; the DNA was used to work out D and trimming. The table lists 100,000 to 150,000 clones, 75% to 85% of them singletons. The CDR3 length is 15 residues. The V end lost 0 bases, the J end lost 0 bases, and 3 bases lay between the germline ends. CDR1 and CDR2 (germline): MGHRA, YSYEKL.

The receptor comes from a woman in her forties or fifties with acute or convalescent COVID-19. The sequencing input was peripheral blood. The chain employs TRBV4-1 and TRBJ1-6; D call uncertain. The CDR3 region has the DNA TGCGCCAGCAGCCAAGATAGCTCCTATAATTCACCCCTCCACTTT. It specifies CASSQDSSYNSPLHF.